A single sample is the source of the 7 T cell receptor beta chains below, sequenced in a study of human CD8 memory T cell subsets. Libraries for TCR beta were constructed using UMI-labeled 5' RACE. No DNA is given; TCRdb re-called the 5' RACE reads and lists each CDR3 protein once. This sample carries about 6,700 distinct CDR3 sequences, with roughly a quarter going to the ten biggest clones. The sample consisted of CD8+ T cells from PBMCs. The receptors stem from a human donor in good health.

The V call is TRBV5-1, the J call TRBJ2-7. CDR1 is SGHRS, CDR2 YFSETQ, per germline. This CDR3 has 14 residues. The CDR3 here is CASSLSGGLYEQYF. The entire variable domain, with the rest obtained from reference TRBV5-1 and TRBJ2-7, is as follows: KAGVTQTPRYLIKTRGQQVTLSCSPISGHRSVSWYQQTPGQGLQFLFEYFSETQRNKGNFPGRFSGRQFSNSRSEMNVSTLELGDSALYLCASSLSGGLYEQYFGPGTRLTVT.

The chain combines TRBV28 with TRBJ2-1; the TCRdb D gene call, TRBD1, has no DNA to confirm it. The germline V gene has CDR1 MDHEN and CDR2 SYDVKM. The CDR3 is 12 residues long. The CDR3 region is CASSAPGNEQFF.

The V call is TRBV15, the J call TRBJ2-1; TCRdb designates TRBD2, a call that cannot be tested without DNA. This CDR3 has 15 residues. Germline values: CDR1 LNHNV, CDR2 YYDKDF (reference sequence). This CDR3 reads CATSSGTSGGNEQFF. The entire variable domain, with the rest obtained from reference TRBV15 and TRBJ2-1, is as follows: DAMVIQNPRYQVTQFGKPVTLSCSQTLNHNVMYWYQQKSSQAPKLLFHYYDKDFNNEADTPDNFQSRRPNTSFCFLDIRSPGLGDTAMYLCATSSGTSGGNEQFFGPGTRLTVL.

The chain combines TRBV12-3 or TRBV12-4 with TRBJ2-3. This CDR3 spans 12 amino acids. The CDR3 sequence: CASQLGTDTQYF.

The J gene is TRBJ1-1, the V gene TRBV5-1. Germline CDR1 reads SGHRS; CDR2 reads YFSETQ. This CDR3 spans 15 amino acids. CDR3 in amino acids: CASSLGSGRNTEAFF.

Judged by frequency, this clonotype is medium-sized. The chain uses TRBV19 and TRBJ1-1; the TCRdb call, TRBD1, lacks DNA for checking. The CDR3 totals 12 residues. Germline CDR1 reads LNHDA; CDR2 reads SQIVND (reference sequence). CDR3 sequence: CASSPGLAEAFF.

V is TRBV28 and J is TRBJ2-7. The CDR3 has 12 amino acids. CDR1 is MDHEN, CDR2 SYDVKM, per germline. The CDR3 loop is CASSFISYEQYF.